This paragraph reports one T cell receptor (beta chain). It lacks a known antigen. Qualities for individual bases were not recorded, and no much larger clone is one base off. The High Capacity cDNA Reverse Transcription Kit was used to reverse transcribe all of the isolated RNA, meaning that expressed TCRB transcripts were what got sequenced. Naive, central memory and regulatory T cell samples underwent deep immunoSEQ sequencing, averaging roughly 3.3 million total reads per sample. After sorted cells were lysed in RLT buffer, RNA was extracted with DNase-treated RNeasy Micro or Mini kits, with the choice depending on cell number. Each cell subset was processed separately to prevent cross-contamination, with patient and healthy donor samples processed together. The immunoSEQ multiplex PCR was used to amplify TCRB sequences from cDNA, generating 87-bp fragments that spanned the CDR3 region. Amplicons were sequenced on the Illumina HiSeq platform. The paper's processing steps were these. PCR bias was computationally corrected using synthetic template baselines, reads within Hamming distance 2 were collapsed, and singletons that could not be merged were discarded. By aligning reads against IMGT, V, D and J genes, CDR3 length, and insertions or deletions at six rearrangement sites were assigned. Within each subset, clonotype counts were normalized to the number of sorted cells before true diversity and Gini coefficients were calculated with the tcR R package. Repertoire sharing was quantified using the overlap coefficient calculated on TCRB nucleotide sequences. As a proxy for the pre-selection repertoire, out-of-frame TCRB sequences from naive cells were analyzed. The immuneACCESS repertoire file appears here via TCRdb, limited to in-frame rearrangements. These files lack a portion of the clones; in checked studies, under half of the deficit traces to unresolved V genes, and the cause of the others is not known. The DNA was the basis for D and trimming; V, J and clone size are from that table. The sample table shows roughly 730,000 clones, and about an eighth are seen once. The ten largest clones add up to 0.02% to 0.025% of the sample.

These data are taken from a study of beta chain features in type 1 diabetes (dated by TCRdb to 2017 to 2018). As for the study more broadly: Patients and healthy donors did not differ in mean age, gender distribution, total cell number or subset yield. In the study, TCRB repertoires of sorted circulating CD4+ T cell subsets from recently diagnosed type 1 diabetes patients were compared with those of matched healthy donors. Across all samples, some 100,000,000 sorted cells were examined, and cell number per subset correlated strongly with RNA yield. Whereas all 30 or so donors provided naive and central memory subsets, regulatory and stem cell-like memory subsets were isolated from just 8 patients and about 8 healthy donors. Study-wide conclusions, independent of this receptor: Fewer insertions and more nucleotide deletions at VDJ recombination sites were observed in patients with type 1 diabetes, implying thymic rearrangement abnormalities. Because small numbers of individuals were included in the HLA sub-analyses, any influence of HLA type on TCRB rearrangement was left unresolved. A moderate but significant shortening of TCRB CDR3 length was observed in type 1 diabetes patients in all four CD4+ subsets. Because cDNA was sequenced instead of genomic DNA, activated cells with high expression could be over-represented, although the groups did not differ in activation or CD3 levels. PCR might favor shorter templates, but patient and control samples were amplified and corrected together, so any skew would affect both groups equally. Naive, central memory and regulatory TCRB repertoires appeared more similar among patients than among healthy donors.

A single peripheral blood draw of about 116 mL on average was collected from each donor into heparinised tubes. Naive, central memory, regulatory and stem cell-like memory CD4+ T cells were sorted on a BD FACSAria II using a panel including CD45RO, CCR7, CD25, CD127, CD95 and CD27. All sorted populations exceeded 95% purity. PBMCs were separated immediately by Lymphoprep density gradient centrifugation and were stained directly, without being cultured. Samples were stained and sorted in pairs, with one healthy donor and one patient per experiment, so that batch effects were minimized. The germline V gene (reference sequence) provides CDR1 SEHNR and CDR2 FQNEAQ. V lost 4 bases and J lost 3 bases; the stretch between them is 11 bases long. The CDR3 goes from the cysteine to the phenylalanine over 14 residues. The DNA shown is the 42-base CDR3, in frame from base 1.

The chain is made from TRBV7-9 and TRBJ2-3; D gene: possibly TRBD1, on 5 matching bases. The origin of this receptor is a man between 18 and 29 years old with type 1 diabetes. Source material: naive CD4+ T cells from blood. The cell subset or site label on this specimen signifies: true naive CD4+ T cells. The DNA sequence is given as TGTGCCAGCAGCTCAAGGGGCCTTACAGATACGCAGTATTTT. The encoded protein is CASSSRGLTDTQYF.